What follows are 21 T cell receptor beta chains derived from one specimen sequenced in a study of blood T cell repertoires in COVID-19. The table came from immunoSEQ multiplex PCR; TCRdb's copy has only in-frame clones and leaves some out. The sample lists around 90,000 clones, roughly 80% occurring once. Sequenced input: peripheral blood. The source of these receptors is a human donor in a cohort sampled during active COVID-19.

The CDR3 coding sequence is TGTGCCAGCAGTCGACTACGGACAGGGTATGAAAAACTGTTTTTT. Translating it yields CASSRLRTGYEKLFF. This chain links TRBV2 with TRBJ1-4; 8 bases map to TRBD1. CDR3 length: 15 amino acids. V lost 5 bases, J lost 6 bases, and 8 bases stayed unmatched. Germline lookup yields CDR1 SNHLY and CDR2 FYNNEI.

This chain links TRBV1 with TRBJ2-7; the D segment call TRBD2 is taken from the table without a DNA check. TRBV1 is marked as a pseudogene. The CDR3 runs 19 residues. The CDR3 DNA sequence: TGCACCAGCAGCCAAGATGTAGTTGCTGAGAGTCACTATCTGGACGAGCAGTACTTC. It yields the protein CTSSQDVVAESHYLDEQYF.

The chain is built from TRBV6-5 and TRBJ2-5; TRBD2 is a possible D gene (7 bases). The CDR3 has 13 residues. Germline V gene sequence: CDR1 MNHEY, CDR2 SVGAGI. Written as DNA, the CDR3 is TGTGGGGCCACGGGGGGCTTTAAAGAGACCCAGTACTTC. Translating it yields CGATGGFKETQYF.

The J gene is TRBJ2-2, the V gene TRBV18, with 9 nucleotides matching TRBD2. Germline trimming cut 1 base from V and 5 bases from J; bases unmatched to any gene: 8. From germline, CDR1 is KGHSH and CDR2 LQKENI. CDR3 size: 17 residues. This chain's CDR3 is CASSPLDSGRKTGELFF. CDR3 nucleotide sequence: TGTGCCAGCTCACCACTTGATAGCGGGAGAAAAACCGGGGAGCTGTTTTTT.

The chain links TRBV5-4 to TRBJ2-4; D not resolved. The CDR3 length is 14 residues. CDR1 is SGHNT, CDR2 YYREEE, per germline (reference sequence). Trimming removed 4 bases at V and 0 bases at J, with 8 bases between. The CDR3 reads CASSPRLAKNIQYF. As DNA, the CDR3 is TGTGCCAGCAGCCCCCGGTTAGCCAAAAACATTCAGTACTTC.

V gene TRBV7-5 combines with J gene TRBJ1-3; the DNA was not used to check the table's D call, TRBD1. TRBV7-5 has pseudogene status. This CDR3 is 16 amino acids long. CDR3 nucleotides: TGTGTCAGAAGCGTACAGGGGGGTAGCTCTGGAAACACCATATATTTT. This gives the protein CVRSVQGGSSGNTIYF.

A few counts support this clone. This CDR3 is CASARQSFYEQYF. Here the CDR3 DNA reads TGTGCCAGCGCCCGACAGAGCTTCTACGAGCAGTACTTC. V is TRBV11-2 and J is TRBJ2-7; weak D call: TRBD1 (5 bases). Germline V gene lookup returns CDR1 SGHAT and CDR2 FQNNGV. V lost 8 bases and J 3 bases, leaving 14 bases between the germline ends. The CDR3 runs 13 residues.

A few counts support this clone. The chain recombines TRBV27 with TRBJ2-2; 7 bases are shared with TRBD2. Per the germline V gene, CDR1 is MNHEY and CDR2 is SMNVEV (reference sequence). The CDR3 length is 15 residues. J was trimmed by 2 bases and V by 6 bases; bases with no gene match: 6. The CDR3 DNA follows: TGTGCCAGCAGCCAAGGGACTATCAACACCGGGGAGCTGTTTTTT. As protein: CASSQGTINTGELFF.

This clone was picked up a small number of times. The chain links TRBV2 to TRBJ1-6; 9 positions agree with TRBD1. The CDR3 has 16 residues. V gave up 5 bases and J gave up 10 bases; unmatched junction bases: 12. Germline V gene data show CDR1 as SNHLY and CDR2 as FYNNEI. In DNA form, the CDR3 reads TGTGCCAGCAGTCACCCCACCGGGACAGGGAAATCACCCCTCCACTTT. Its translation is CASSHPTGTGKSPLHF.

The chain combines TRBV28 with TRBJ1-5; 9 positions match TRBD1. J was trimmed by 2 bases and V by 8 bases; bases with no gene match: 16. CDR3 length: 18 residues. Germline lookup yields CDR1 MDHEN and CDR2 SYDVKM. In DNA, the CDR3 is TGTGCCAGCCCTCCGAGTTTAGGGGGACAGGGTGGCAATCAGCCCCAGCATTTT. It translates to CASPPSLGGQGGNQPQHF.

The chain uses TRBV5-1 and TRBJ2-1, with 8 bases aligning to TRBD2. The CDR3 contains 18 residues. V trimming: 0 bases; J trimming: 0 bases; junction bases outside the gene matches: 8. Looked up from germline, CDR1 is SGHRS and CDR2 is YFSETQ. The DNA of the CDR3 is TGCGCCAGCAGCTTGGAGTCTAAGCGGGGGTACTCCTACAATGAGCAGTTCTTC. This translates into CASSLESKRGYSYNEQFF.

V and J are TRBV18 and TRBJ2-2; 7 nucleotides agree with TRBD1. Trimming cost V 6 bases and J 2 bases; bases outside gene matches: 3. Germline V gives CDR1 KGHSH, CDR2 LQKENI. CDR3 size: 14 residues. The CDR3 loop reads CASSGDSNTGELFF. DNA for the CDR3: TGTGCCAGCTCGGGGGACAGCAACACCGGGGAGCTGTTTTTT.

The chain recombines TRBV6-1 with TRBJ2-7; D may be TRBD1 (6 bases). V was trimmed by 3 bases and J by 2 bases, leaving 11 bases between them. This CDR3 is built from 14 residues. Germline V gene data show CDR1 as MNHNS and CDR2 as SASEGT. CDR3 in DNA: TGTGCCAGCAGTGAGACAGGTTGGGCCTACGAGCAGTACTTC. Its translation is CASSETGWAYEQYF.

This clone appeared a few times. The CDR3 DNA reads TGTGCCAGCTCACCAGCTCAGGACAGTACTCAGCCCCAGCATTTT. Its translation is CASSPAQDSTQPQHF. This chain joins TRBV18 and TRBJ1-5; D may be TRBD1 (6 bases). V lost 2 bases to trimming and J lost 6 bases, with 14 bases between them. Per the germline V gene, CDR1 is KGHSH and CDR2 is LQKENI. CDR3 length: 15 residues.

The rearrangement links TRBV5-5 to TRBJ1-2; maybe TRBD1 (6 bases). V was trimmed by 0 bases and J by 2 bases, leaving 14 bases between them. Germline CDR1 SGHKS, CDR2 YYEKEE (reference sequence). The CDR3 spans 16 residues. The DNA for the CDR3 is TGTGCCAGCAGCTTGGCGGCAGGGCAGGGGAACTATGGCTACACCTTC. Translation gives CASSLAAGQGNYGYTF.

This chain links TRBV5-1 with TRBJ2-5, with 7 nucleotides matching TRBD2. The CDR3 consists of 14 residues. CDR1 and CDR2 from the germline V gene are SGHRS and YFSETQ. Unmatched junction bases numbered 2, after V lost 0 bases and J lost 3 bases. The CDR3 bases are TGCGCCAGCAGCTTGGTGGGGAGGGAAGAGACCCAGTACTTC. Protein: CASSLVGREETQYF.

This rearrangement joins TRBV2 to TRBJ2-5, with D perhaps matching TRBD1 (6 bases). Per the germline V gene, CDR1 is SNHLY and CDR2 is FYNNEI. The V gene lost 3 bases and the J gene lost 2 bases, with 13 bases spanning the gap. The CDR3 runs 15 residues. The CDR3 loop is CASSESPGTQETQYF. Here the CDR3 DNA reads TGTGCCAGCAGTGAGAGTCCCGGGACACAAGAGACCCAGTACTTC.

A few counts support this clone. The gene calls are TRBV2 and TRBJ1-5, with D unclear. V was trimmed by 6 bases and J by 0 bases, leaving 9 bases between them. This CDR3 region has 14 residues. The germline V gene has CDR1 SNHLY and CDR2 FYNNEI. The CDR3 is CASSGVSSNQPQHF. The DNA for the CDR3 is TGTGCCAGCAGCGGGGTCTCTAGCAATCAGCCCCAGCATTTT.

This clone came up a few times. The same CDR3 arises from other DNA sequences in this sample as well. This rearrangement joins TRBV18 to TRBJ2-7, with D tentatively TRBD2 (6 bases). Germline V gene lookup returns CDR1 KGHSH and CDR2 LQKENI. The CDR3 contains 14 residues. V gave up 2 bases and J gave up 3 bases, with 11 bases separating them. The CDR3 is CASSPGTGNYEQYF. CDR3 DNA sequence: TGTGCCAGCTCACCAGGGACTGGAAACTACGAGCAGTACTTC.

The gene calls are TRBV6-5 and TRBJ1-5; D unresolved. There are 14 residues in the CDR3. V was trimmed by 5 bases and J by 1 base, leaving 9 bases between them. Germline CDR1 reads MNHEY; CDR2 reads SVGAGI. The CDR3 is CASSPTLSNQPQHF. Here the CDR3 DNA reads TGTGCCAGCAGTCCGACTCTCAGCAATCAGCCCCAGCATTTT.

The chain joins TRBV28 to TRBJ2-7; no reliable D call. With 2 bases removed from V and 0 bases from J, the gap between germline ends came to 8 bases. Germline V gene sequence: CDR1 MDHEN, CDR2 SYDVKM. This CDR3 contains 14 residues. The CDR3 loop is CASSLPESSYEQYF. CDR3 sequence (DNA): TGTGCCAGCAGTTTACCGGAGAGCTCCTACGAGCAGTACTTC.